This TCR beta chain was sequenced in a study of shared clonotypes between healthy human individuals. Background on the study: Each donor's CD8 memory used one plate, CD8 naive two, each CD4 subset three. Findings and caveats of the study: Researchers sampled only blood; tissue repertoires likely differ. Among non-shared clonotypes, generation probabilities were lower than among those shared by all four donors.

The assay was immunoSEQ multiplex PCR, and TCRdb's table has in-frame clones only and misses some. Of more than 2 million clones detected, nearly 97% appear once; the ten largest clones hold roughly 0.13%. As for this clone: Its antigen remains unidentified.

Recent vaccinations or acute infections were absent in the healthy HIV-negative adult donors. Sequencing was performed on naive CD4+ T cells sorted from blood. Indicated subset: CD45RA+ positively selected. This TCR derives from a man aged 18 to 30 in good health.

The CDR3 DNA follows: TGCGCCAGCAGCCAAGTAGGCAGGGGGCATGTTCAGCCCCAGCATTTT. This encodes CASSQVGRGHVQPQHF. This chain joins TRBV4-1 and TRBJ1-5; 8 nucleotides align to TRBD1. After removal of 1 base from V and 6 bases from J, the junction contained 8 bases not matched to a gene. This CDR3 is built from 16 residues. The germline V gene has CDR1 MGHRA and CDR2 YSYEKL.